Listed below are T cell receptor beta chains from one sample, sequenced in a study of T cell responses to AZD1222 COVID-19 vaccine. The repertoire was sequenced with immunoSEQ multiplex PCR; TCRdb's copy has only in-frame clones and lacks some. The profile shows approximately 160,000 clones, around 88% of them singletons. The material sequenced was peripheral blood, taken on day 0 of AZD1222 vaccination. The receptor set was obtained from an adult in good health. Both conserved end residues are part of each CDR3. A D gene is named only where the DNA matches it firmly. Not every row has a clone size; where given, it reads once, few, many or a size class.

clone_size	d_call	v_call	j_call	cdr3_length	cdr3_nt	cdr3_aa
-	TRBD1	TRBV5-8	TRBJ1-1	15	TGTGCCAGCAGCCCCAGCTCGTACAGGGGATGGTTAGCTTTCTTT	CASSPSSYRGWLAFF
once	-	TRBV3-1/TRBV3-2	TRBJ1-5	14	TGTGCCAGCAGCCATAGGTCAAATAATCAGCCCCAGCATTTT	CASSHRSNNQPQHF
-	-	TRBV9	TRBJ1-2	14	TGTGCCAGCAGCGTAGCATCAGGGAACTATGGCTACACCTTC	CASSVASGNYGYTF
-	TRBD2	TRBV10-3	TRBJ2-3	15	TGTGCCATCGGGTGGGATAGCGGGAGGACAGATACGCAGTATTTT	CAIGWDSGRTDTQYF
-	TRBD2	TRBV19	TRBJ2-7	13	TGTGCCACTTCAGCCGGGACTAGCAACCAGCAGTACTTC	CATSAGTSNQQYF
-	-	TRBV5-1	TRBJ2-7	14	TGCGCCAGCAGCTTGGCAAGTGACAACTACGAGCAGTACTTC	CASSLASDNYEQYF
-	-	TRBV27	TRBJ2-7	16	TGTGCCAGCACCCCCCGTCCCTTTATTGGTATAAGCGAGCAGTACTTC	CASTPRPFIGISEQYF
-	TRBD1	TRBV12-5	TRBJ2-3	18	TGTGCTAGTGGTAAGCCTCACCCCGGGACAGGGGGCGCAAATACGCAGTATTTT	CASGKPHPGTGGANTQYF
-	-	TRBV13	TRBJ1-1	14	TGTGCCAGCAGCTTAGCAGGGTTTGGCACTGAAGCTTTCTTT	CASSLAGFGTEAFF
-	-	TRBV5-8	TRBJ2-2	15	TGTGCCAGCATCCACGCAGGGTTTTACACCGGGGAGCTGTTTTTT	CASIHAGFYTGELFF
-	TRBD1	TRBV28	TRBJ1-5	14	TGTGCCAGCCAACCGGGGAGGGGGCTTCAGCCCCAGCATTTT	CASQPGRGLQPQHF
-	-	TRBV6-5	TRBJ1-6	15	TGTGCCAGCAGTTCCACCGGACTTTATAATTCACCCCTCCACTTT	CASSSTGLYNSPLHF
-	-	TRBV2	TRBJ2-1	15	TGTGCCAGCAGTGACGGCGCAGCGCTCTACAATGAGCAGTTCTTC	CASSDGAALYNEQFF
-	-	TRBV30	TRBJ1-1	12	TGTGCCTGGAACTGGGGGAACACTGAAGCTTTCTTT	CAWNWGNTEAFF
-	-	TRBV6-2/TRBV6-3	TRBJ1-2	15	TGTGCCAGCAGTTACTCGGACAGACTTGGGTATGGCTACACCTTC	CASSYSDRLGYGYTF
-	-	TRBV2	TRBJ1-2	11	TGTGCCAGCAGTGATACAACTCGTTACACCTTC	CASSDTTRYTF
-	-	TRBV5-4	TRBJ2-3	14	TGTGCCAGCAGCTTGGTCGCGACCACAGATACGCAGTATTTT	CASSLVATTDTQYF
once	-	TRBV4-1	TRBJ2-4	15	TGCGCCAGCAGCCAAGGGGGCTTTCTGTTGAACATTCAGTACTTC	CASSQGGFLLNIQYF
few	TRBD2	TRBV27	TRBJ2-7	13	TGTGCCAGCAGCTCTAGCGGGGCCTACGAGCAGTACTTC	CASSSSGAYEQYF
-	TRBD2	TRBV9	TRBJ2-1	16	TGTGCCAGCAGCCCCGGGAGGCAGACTGGCTACAATGAGCAGTTCTTC	CASSPGRQTGYNEQFF
-	-	TRBV19	TRBJ1-2	13	TGTGCCAGTAGTATGTTAGGGCTCTATGGCTACACCTTC	CASSMLGLYGYTF
few	-	TRBV12-3/TRBV12-4	TRBJ2-7	13	TGTGCCAGCAGTTTTTTACACCGTGGCGAGCAGTACTTC	CASSFLHRGEQYF
few	-	TRBV9	TRBJ2-5	13	TGTGCCAGCAGCCCTCCGTACCAAGAGACCCAGTACTTC	CASSPPYQETQYF
once	-	TRBV6-5	TRBJ2-1	16	TGTGCCAGCAGTTCCTGGGGGGCTCAGGTAGACAATGAGCAGTTCTTC	CASSSWGAQVDNEQFF
-	-	TRBV19	TRBJ1-4	14	TGTGCCAGTAGTATGCGGGCAACTAATGAAAAACTGTTTTTT	CASSMRATNEKLFF
-	TRBD2	TRBV5-1	TRBJ2-1	17	TGCGCCAGCAGCTTGAGGCAGGGACTAGCGGGATACAATGAGCAGTTCTTC	CASSLRQGLAGYNEQFF
-	-	TRBV3-1/TRBV3-2	TRBJ2-1	15	TGTGCCAGCAGCCAAGACGTGGACGAATACAATGAGCAGTTCTTC	CASSQDVDEYNEQFF
-	TRBD1	TRBV19	TRBJ1-6	15	TGTGCCAGTAGTACGGGACAGGGGAAAAATTCACCCCTCCACTTT	CASSTGQGKNSPLHF
-	-	TRBV29-1	TRBJ1-5	13	TGCAGCGTTGGGGGCAGCCCTAATCAGCCCCAGCATTTT	CSVGGSPNQPQHF
once	TRBD1	TRBV28	TRBJ2-3	15	TGTGCCAGCAGGCAACAGGGGCAAAGCACAGATACGCAGTATTTT	CASRQQGQSTDTQYF
few	-	TRBV4-1	TRBJ1-5	15	TGCGCCAGCAGCCAAGATTGGGCCCCCCCTAGGACCCAGCATTTT	CASSQDWAPPRTQHF
-	-	TRBV9	TRBJ1-2	17	TGTGCCAGCAGCGTAGGCCCTCATCCTGTAACCAACTATGGCTACACCTTC	CASSVGPHPVTNYGYTF
-	-	TRBV2	TRBJ2-6	18	TGTGCCAGCAGATTCGACCCCGAGGGCGTCTCTGGGGCCAACGTCCTGACTTTC	CASRFDPEGVSGANVLTF
-	TRBD2	TRBV6-1	TRBJ2-1	16	TGTGCCAGCAGTGACCGACTAGCGGGGGGCGGAAATGAGCAGTTCTTC	CASSDRLAGGGNEQFF
-	-	TRBV7-8	TRBJ1-5	14	TGTGCCAGCAGCTCCCCGGGGGGCAATCAGCCCCAGCATTTT	CASSSPGGNQPQHF
-	-	TRBV27	TRBJ1-1	15	TGTGCCAGCAGTTTATCGGCAGAGGTGAACACTGAAGCTTTCTTT	CASSLSAEVNTEAFF
-	TRBD2	TRBV5-4	TRBJ2-7	15	TGTGCCAGCTCCTCGCGACTAGCGGCCTCCTACGAGCAGTACTTC	CASSSRLAASYEQYF
-	-	TRBV6-6	TRBJ1-1	11	TGTGCCAGCAGGAACAGTGGAGGAGCTTTCTTT	CASRNSGGAFF
-	-	TRBV28	TRBJ1-5	13	TGTGCCAGCACCATCTGGGGGCCCCAAGCCCAGCATTTT	CASTIWGPQAQHF
-	TRBD1	TRBV6-4	TRBJ2-6	16	TGTGCCAGCAGTGACACGGGGACAGGGCCGTACAACGTCCTGACTTTC	CASSDTGTGPYNVLTF
-	-	TRBV4-3	TRBJ2-2	16	TGCGCCAGCAGCCAAGATGAACAGGGTTGGACCGGGGAGCTGTTTTTT	CASSQDEQGWTGELFF
-	-	TRBV15	TRBJ1-4	12	TGTGCCACCAGCAGACCGACGGAGAAACTGTTTTTT	CATSRPTEKLFF
-	TRBD1	TRBV28	TRBJ1-4	16	TGTGCCAGCGCCACGGCGGGGACAGGGTTGAGGGAAAAACTGTTTTTT	CASATAGTGLREKLFF
-	TRBD2	TRBV19	TRBJ2-7	16	TGTGCCAGTAGTATAGAGGGACTAGCGGGTTCCTACGAGCAGTACTTC	CASSIEGLAGSYEQYF
-	TRBD1	TRBV6-5	TRBJ1-3	14	TGTGCCAGCAGTCAAACAGGGGGCGCTTCGACCATATATTTT	CASSQTGGASTIYF